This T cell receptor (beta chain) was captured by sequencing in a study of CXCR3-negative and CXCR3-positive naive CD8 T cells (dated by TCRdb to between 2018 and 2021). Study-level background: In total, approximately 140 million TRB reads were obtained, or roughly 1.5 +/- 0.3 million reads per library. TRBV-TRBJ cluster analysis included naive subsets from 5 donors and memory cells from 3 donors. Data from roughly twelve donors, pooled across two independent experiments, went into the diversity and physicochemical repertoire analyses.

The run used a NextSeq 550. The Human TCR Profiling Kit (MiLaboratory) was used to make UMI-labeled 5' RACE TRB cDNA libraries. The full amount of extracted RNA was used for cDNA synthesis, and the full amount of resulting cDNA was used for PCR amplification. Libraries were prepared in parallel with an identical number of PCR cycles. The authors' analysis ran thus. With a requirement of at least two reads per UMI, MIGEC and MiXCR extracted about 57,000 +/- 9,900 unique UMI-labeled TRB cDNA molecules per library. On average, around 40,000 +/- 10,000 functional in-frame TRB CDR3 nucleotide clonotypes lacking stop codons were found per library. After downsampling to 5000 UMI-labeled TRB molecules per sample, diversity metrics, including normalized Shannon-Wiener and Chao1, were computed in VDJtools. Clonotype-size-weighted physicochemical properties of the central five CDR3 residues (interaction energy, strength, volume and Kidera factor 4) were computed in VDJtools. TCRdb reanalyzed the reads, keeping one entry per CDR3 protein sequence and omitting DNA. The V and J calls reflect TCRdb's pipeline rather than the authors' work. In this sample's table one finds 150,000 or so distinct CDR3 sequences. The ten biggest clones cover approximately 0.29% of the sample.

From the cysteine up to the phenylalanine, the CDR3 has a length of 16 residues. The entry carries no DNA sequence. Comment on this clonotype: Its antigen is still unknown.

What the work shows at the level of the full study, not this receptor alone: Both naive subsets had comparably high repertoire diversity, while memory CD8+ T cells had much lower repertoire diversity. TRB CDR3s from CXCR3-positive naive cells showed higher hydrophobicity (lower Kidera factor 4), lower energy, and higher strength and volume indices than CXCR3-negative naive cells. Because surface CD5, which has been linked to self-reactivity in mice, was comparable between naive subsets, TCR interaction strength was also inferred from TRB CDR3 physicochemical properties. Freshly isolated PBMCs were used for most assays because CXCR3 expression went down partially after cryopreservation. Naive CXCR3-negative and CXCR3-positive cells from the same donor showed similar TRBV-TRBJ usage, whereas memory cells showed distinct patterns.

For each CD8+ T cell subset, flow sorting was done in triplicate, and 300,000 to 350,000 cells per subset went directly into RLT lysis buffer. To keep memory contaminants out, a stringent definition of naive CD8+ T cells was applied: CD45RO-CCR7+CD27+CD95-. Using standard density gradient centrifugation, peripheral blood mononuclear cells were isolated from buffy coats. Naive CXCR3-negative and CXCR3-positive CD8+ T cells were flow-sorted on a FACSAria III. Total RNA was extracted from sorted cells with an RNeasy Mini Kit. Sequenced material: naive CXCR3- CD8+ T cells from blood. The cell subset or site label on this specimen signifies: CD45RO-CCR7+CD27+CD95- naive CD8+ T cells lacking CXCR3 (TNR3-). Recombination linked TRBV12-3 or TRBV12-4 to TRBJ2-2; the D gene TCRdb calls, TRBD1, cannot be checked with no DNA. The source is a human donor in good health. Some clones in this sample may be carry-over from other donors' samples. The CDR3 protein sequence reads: CASSQTAPLGGGELFF.